The clone carrying this T cell receptor (beta chain) was seen repeatedly, ten times or more. Its antigen is unidentified. A total of 2 million PBMCs stored at -80 degrees C provided the unsorted libraries. These data belong to a study of neurological immune-mediated disorders. Notes on the study in general: According to phylogenetic grouping, one related-CDR3 cluster, a possible signature, contained the repertoires of 18 of 34 multiple sclerosis patients. The greatest TCR clonal expansion occurred in HTLV-1-associated myelopathy and the least in multiple sclerosis, which fell below healthy controls.

The output of every sequencing run exceeded 190 million TCR-beta sequences, derived from 15-18 subjects. Via MiXCR, TCRdb re-called the 5' RACE reads, giving one row per CDR3 protein. The sample carries 40,000 or so distinct CDR3 sequences, over 2% recorded once. This CDR3 contains 15 residues. The ends were cut back, 5 bases at V and 0 bases at J, with 8 bases in the middle. The V and J genes are TRBV12-3 or TRBV12-4 and TRBJ2-6; D remains unclear. Sequenced: PBMCs. The TCR was taken from a man between 50 and 59 years old with multiple sclerosis. The CDR3 here is CASSPQASGANVLTF. As DNA, the CDR3 is TGTGCCAGCAGTCCCCAAGCCTCTGGGGCCAACGTCCTGACTTTC.